A single sample is the source of the 22 T cell receptor beta chains below, sequenced in a study of CD8+CD57+ T cells in acquired aplastic anemia listed by TCRdb under 2018. TCRdb records Illumina HiSeq 2000 as the sequencer. TCR beta VDJ combination and CDR3 sequence profiling used genomic DNA as the template. TCRdb reworked the public reads: Q25 trimming with fastp, MiXCR clone assembly, productive beta chains retained. Every entry covers one CDR3 protein and lists the most common genes and DNA from its rows. This sample lists 200,000 or so distinct CDR3 sequences; under 55% were detected once. The top ten hold 20% of the sample. Expansion of CD8+CD57+ cells had been shown by flow cytometry in the patients chosen for sequencing. Sequenced material: sorted CD4+, CD8+, or CD8+CD57+ T cells (not recorded which) from PBMCs. These receptors were taken from a human donor with aplastic anemia.

This clonotype was seen ten or more times. This CDR3 reads CSARDFADGGVGYGYTF. The CDR3 nucleotides read TGCAGTGCTAGAGATTTCGCGGACGGCGGAGTTGGCTATGGCTACACCTTC. The rearrangement uses TRBV20-1 and TRBJ1-2; no definite D call. Germline CDR1 and CDR2: DFQATT and SNEGSKA (reference sequence). V lost 0 bases and J lost 4, with 21 bases in between. This CDR3 has 17 residues.

Many counts were recorded for this clonotype. J is TRBJ2-5 and V is TRBV7-9, with TRBD1 matching over 7 bases. Per germline, CDR1 SEHNR and CDR2 FQNEAQ (reference sequence). V lost 4 bases, J lost 1 base, and 3 bases stayed unmatched. The CDR3 runs 14 residues. The chain's CDR3 is CASSSGTVQETQYF. The DNA of the CDR3 is TGTGCCAGCAGCTCAGGGACAGTCCAAGAGACCCAGTACTTC.

There are many counts of this clonotype. The chain combines TRBV19 with TRBJ2-5, with 8 nucleotides matching TRBD1. The ends lost 7 bases at V and 5 bases at J; junction bases unmatched: 6. The CDR3 spans 13 residues. Germline CDR1 LNHDA, CDR2 SQIVND (reference sequence). The CDR3 sequence: CASKGRGLETQYF. CDR3 bases: TGTGCCAGTAAAGGCAGGGGGCTGGAGACCCAGTACTTC.

V usage is TRBV18 and J usage is TRBJ2-1; TRBD2 matches at 8 bases. This CDR3 is built from 15 residues. Unmatched junction bases numbered 10, after V lost 5 bases and J lost 7 bases. Germline lookup yields CDR1 KGHSH and CDR2 LQKENI. CDR3 sequence (DNA): TGTGCCAGCTCAGCGGGGGGCCTAGAGTCGAATGAGCAGTTCTTC. Protein product: CASSAGGLESNEQFF.

The chain uses TRBV5-1 and TRBJ2-1, with D possibly matching TRBD1 (5 bases). The J call may be in error: the DNA end matches TRBJ2-2 better. This CDR3 has 12 amino acids. Germline V lookup: CDR1 SGHRS, CDR2 YFSETQ. This chain's CDR3 is CASGTGFGELFF. CDR3 coding DNA: TGCGCCAGCGGCACAGGCTTCGGGGAGCTGTTTTTT.

The chain links TRBV24-1 to TRBJ2-7; unclear D gene. Germline values: CDR1 KGHDR, CDR2 SFDVKD. V dropped 7 bases and J dropped 2 bases, with 14 bases sitting between them. The CDR3 spans 14 residues. The CDR3 coding sequence is TGTGCCACCAGCCCCGGCGGCAGACCCTACGAGCAGTACGTC. It specifies CATSPGGRPYEQYV.

The chain has TRBV5-1 and TRBJ1-1; 8 nucleotides agree with TRBD1. Germline CDR1 is SGHRS and CDR2 is YFSETQ. The CDR3 loop spans 16 amino acids. The ends lost 4 bases at V and 6 bases at J; junction bases unmatched: 14. CDR3 residues: CASSQYGTGLKPEAFF. CDR3 bases: TGCGCCAGCAGCCAGTACGGGACAGGCCTCAAACCTGAAGCTTTCTTT.

This clonotype was seen at least ten times. The chain carries TRBV5-1 and TRBJ2-7; 7 bases are shared with TRBD1. Trimming cost V 0 bases and J 4 bases; bases outside gene matches: 7. The CDR3 loop spans 15 amino acids. Germline V CDR1 and CDR2: SGHRS, YFSETQ. This CDR3 is CASSLGLDRPYEQYF. CDR3 coding DNA: TGCGCCAGCAGCTTGGGTCTGGACAGGCCTTACGAGCAGTACTTC.

V gene TRBV18 combines with J gene TRBJ1-1; 11 bases are a match to TRBD1. V was clipped by 6 bases and J by 1 base; unmatched bases: 7. The CDR3 loop spans 16 amino acids. Germline CDR1 is KGHSH and CDR2 is LQKENI. CDR3 sequence: CASSPGTGGRNTEAFF. In DNA form, the CDR3 reads TGTGCCAGCTCGCCTGGGACAGGGGGTAGGAACACTGAAGCTTTCTTT.

The CDR3, as DNA: TGTGCCAGCAGCCCACACACAGTATGGGGCTACACCTTC. Translating gives CASSPHTVWGYTF. The J gene is TRBJ1-2, the V gene TRBV4-2; D unresolved. Germline CDR1 reads LGHNA; CDR2 reads YNFKEQ. V gave up 4 bases and J gave up 8 bases, with 14 bases separating them. The CDR3 runs 13 residues.

With respect to this clonotype: A read error may explain this, as a much larger clone is one base away. V gene TRBV12-5 combines with J gene TRBJ2-1; 10 nucleotides align to TRBD2. The CDR3 extends over 15 amino acids. Germline V gene sequence: CDR1 LGHNT, CDR2 FRNRAP. The CDR3 is CASSPSGGNYNEQLF. The DNA of the CDR3 is TGTGCCAGCAGTCCTAGCGGGGGAAATTACAATGAGCAGCTCTTC.

This clonotype has a count of ten or more. The chain employs TRBV3-1 and TRBJ2-7; D not resolved. The CDR3 consists of 13 residues. Trimming cost V 3 bases and J 1 base, with 7 bases left between them. CDR1 LGHDT and CDR2 YNNKEL come from the germline V gene (reference sequence). The CDR3 bases are TGTGCCAGCAGCCACAGTAGATCCTACGAGCAGTACTTC. Residues: CASSHSRSYEQYF.

This chain links TRBV20-1 with TRBJ1-2; D might be TRBD1 (5 bases). The V end was cut by 3 bases, the J end by 6 bases, with 20 bases between. There are 15 residues in the CDR3. Germline CDR1 DFQATT, CDR2 SNEGSKA (reference sequence). The CDR3 loop reads CSARGGAGLSNGYTF. The CDR3 bases are TGCAGTGCTAGGGGCGGGGCAGGGCTTTCCAATGGCTACACCTTC.

The J gene is TRBJ2-2, the V gene TRBV7-7; D is tentatively TRBD1 or TRBD2 (5 bases each). There are 15 residues in the CDR3. V lost 1 base and J lost 3, with 9 bases in between. CDR1 SSHAT and CDR2 FNYEAQ come from the germline V gene (reference sequence). The CDR3 loop reads CASSLGLGDTGELFF. The CDR3 DNA sequence: TGTGCCAGCAGCTTAGGGTTGGGGGACACCGGGGAGCTGTTTTTT.

This chain's CDR3 is CASSYDRDRGAGYTIYF. The CDR3 DNA reads TGTGCCAGCAGTTACGACCGGGACAGGGGGGCGGGCTACACCATATATTTT. The chain employs TRBV2 and TRBJ1-3, with 11 bases that match TRBD1. Unmatched junction bases numbered 14, after V lost 5 bases and J lost 8 bases. This CDR3 has 17 amino acids. Germline CDR1 is SNHLY and CDR2 is FYNNEI.

Of note for this clonotype: Its ends do not fully match the called genes, so a read error is possible. The V call is TRBV2, the J call TRBJ1-5, with D hard to call. The CDR3 has 15 amino acids. CDR1 and CDR2 (germline): SNHLY, FYNNEI. The CDR3 coding sequence is TGTGCCAGCAGTGAAATGGGAGGTAAGGACCAGCCCCAGCGTTTT. Amino acid sequence: CASSEMGGKDQPQRF.

The CDR3 spells CSARNTEAFF. CDR3 DNA sequence: TGCAGTGCCAGGAACACTGAAGCTTTCTTT. The rearrangement links TRBV20-1 to TRBJ1-1; D is ambiguous. The V and J ends lost 6 bases and 1 base respectively, with 3 bases between them. The germline gives CDR1 DFQATT, CDR2 SNEGSKA (reference sequence). This CDR3 spans 10 amino acids.

The gene calls are TRBV7-8 and TRBJ2-6; D ambiguous. The CDR3 length is 15 residues. Germline-derived CDR1 and CDR2 are SGHVS and FQNEAQ. V was trimmed by 5 bases and J by 0 bases, leaving 8 bases between them. CDR3 sequence reads: CASSPRSSGANVLTF. The CDR3 DNA is TGTGCCAGCAGCCCCCGGAGCTCTGGGGCCAACGTCCTGACTTTC.

About this clonotype: A junction end diverges from the germline sequence, so it may reflect a read error. This chain connects TRBV28 to TRBJ2-1; D not certain. The germline gives CDR1 MDHEN, CDR2 SYDVKM. The CDR3 totals 13 residues. The CDR3, as DNA: TGTGCCAGCAGTTTTGGCACCTTGAATGGGCAGTTCTTC. Translating gives CASSFGTLNGQFF. Full variable domain (missing parts from reference TRBV28 and TRBJ2-1): DVKVTQSSRYLVKRTGEKVFLECVQDMDHENMFWYRQDPGLGLRLIYFSYDVKMKEKGDIPEGYSVSREKKERFSLILESASTNQTSMYLCASSFGTLNGQFFGPGTRLTVL.

About this clonotype itself: One end of the junction does not line up with germline, which may come from a read error. The genes are TRBV20-1 and TRBJ1-6; no clear D. The CDR3 consists of 14 residues. Germline values: CDR1 DFQATT, CDR2 SNEGSKA (reference sequence). The CDR3 DNA reads as TGCAGTGCTGGAGAGGCGAGGGATAGGTCACCCCTCCACTTT. It encodes CSAGEARDRSPLHF.

The J gene is TRBJ2-7, the V gene TRBV19; a possible D gene is TRBD2 (6 bases). The J call may be faulty, since TRBJ2-1 better matches the DNA end. This CDR3 is 13 amino acids long. Germline values: CDR1 LNHDA, CDR2 SQIVND (reference sequence). CDR3 DNA: TGTGCCAGTAGTACTGGGGGAGGCGTTGAGCAGTTCTTC. Residues: CASSTGGGVEQFF.

At least ten counts were recorded for this clonotype. The chain combines TRBV9 with TRBJ1-1; no reliable D call. CDR1 is SGDLS, CDR2 YYNGEE, per germline. V lost 0 bases, J lost 6 bases, and 9 bases lay in between. There are 13 residues in the CDR3. The CDR3 nucleotides are TGTGCCAGCAGCGTAGGGGTAAGGGCTGAAGCTTTCTTT. Translated, it gives CASSVGVRAEAFF.